This TCR beta chain came from a study of T cells in Graves' hyperthyroidism and ophthalmopathy. Study as a whole: At initial diagnosis, before any treatment had begun, peripheral blood was obtained.

What was amplified from RNA transcripts were TCR beta CDR3 regions. An initial round of RT-PCR targeting the TCR CDR3 relied on the HTBI primer set. TCRdb reprocessed the multiplex PCR reads with MiXCR, giving one entry per CDR3 protein. Among roughly 530,000 distinct CDR3 sequences, roughly 17% were seen once, and the ten largest hold roughly 18%. Germline V lookup: CDR1 SNHLY, CDR2 FYNNEI. CDR3 size: 14 residues. Deletions cut 5 bases from V and 7 bases from J, with 14 bases between. Sequencing was carried out using blood. The V and J genes are TRBV2 and TRBJ1-4, with D possibly being TRBD1 (6 bases). This receptor was obtained from a woman aged 18-30 years with Graves' ophthalmopathy. DNA for the CDR3: TGTGCCAGCAGTCGCAGGGGCTCTGGTGAAAAACTGTTTTTT. This encodes CASSRRGSGEKLFF. Drawing the rest from reference TRBV2 and TRBJ1-4, the complete variable domain is EPEVTQTPSHQVTQMGQEVILRCVPISNHLYFYWYRQILGQKVEFLVSFYNNEISEKSEIFDDQFSVERPDGSNFTLKIRSTKLEDSAMYFCASSRRGSGEKLFFGSGTQLSVL.